This T cell receptor beta chain comes out of a study of blood T cell repertoires in COVID-19. Across the study: Samples representing acute and convalescent COVID-19 were sourced from the United States, Italy and Spain. The analysed material was cDNA or gDNA that came from T cells, B-cell-depleted T cells, or PBMCs.

In the source study's methods: Amplification with reference gene primers provided the estimates of nucleated cell counts. TCRdb's table, derived via immunoSEQ multiplex PCR, lists solely in-frame clones and lacks some. That table furnishes V, J and clone size, whereas the DNA furnished D and trimming. The sample holds about 240,000 clones, 87% seen once. The length of the CDR3 is 14 residues. J gave up 10 bases and V 3 bases, and 9 bases lay outside the gene matches. The germline CDR1 and CDR2 sequences are MNHNS and SASEGT. A few counts support this clone. The chain links TRBV6-1 to TRBJ1-1; 9 bases fit TRBD1. This receptor was taken from a man in his sixties who had recovered from COVID-19. Sample: peripheral blood. The CDR3 here is CASSEGTGMDVAFF. For the CDR3, the DNA is TGTGCCAGCAGTGAGGGGACAGGGATGGATGTAGCTTTCTTT.